A single T cell receptor beta chain is shown here with its context. The data stem from a study of read filtering for tumor transcriptome and immune sequencing. Overall study: By R-ISS, stages I, II and III held about 8, 15 and 7 patients. DNase treatment preceded whole-transcriptome library preparation.

Molecular barcoded adaptors covering alpha/delta and beta/gamma chains were used on about 390 ng RNA. Each CDR3 protein is one row after TCRdb ran MiXCR on the reads. Of tens of thousands of distinct CDR3 sequences in the sample, around 20% were seen once. V dropped 7 bases and J dropped 1; count of bases not matched to a gene: 2. Germline V gene lookup returns CDR1 SNHLY and CDR2 FYNNEI. The CDR3 consists of 13 residues. V is TRBV2 and J is TRBJ2-3, with 7 bases aligning to TRBD1. The sample comprised a population of CD138-negative cells sorted from bone marrow. This TCR was recovered from a donor aged 40 or older with multiple myeloma. In nucleotides, the CDR3 is TGTGCCAGCATGGGACAGCGCACAGATACGCAGTATTTT. It translates to CASMGQRTDTQYF.